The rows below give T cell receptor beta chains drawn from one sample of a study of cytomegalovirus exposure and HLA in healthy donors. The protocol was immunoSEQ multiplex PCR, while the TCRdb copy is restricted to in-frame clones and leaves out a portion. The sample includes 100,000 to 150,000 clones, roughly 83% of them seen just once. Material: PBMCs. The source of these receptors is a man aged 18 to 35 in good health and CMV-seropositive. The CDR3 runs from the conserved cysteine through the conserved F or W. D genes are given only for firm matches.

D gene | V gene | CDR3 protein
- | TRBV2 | CASRGLAVGYTF
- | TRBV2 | CASSESAPYNEQFF
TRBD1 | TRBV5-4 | CASRGKTGPSSGANVLTF
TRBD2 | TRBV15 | CATSRDFARGSPDTQYF
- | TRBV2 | CATGVPIYEQYF
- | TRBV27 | CASKVGRNTEAFF
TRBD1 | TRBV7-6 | CASSSGQGNEKLFF
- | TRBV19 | CASSRGSGVATEAFF
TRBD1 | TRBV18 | CASSPGTGDLKAFF
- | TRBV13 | CASSFGGGGSADTQYF
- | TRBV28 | CASSYPGETQYF
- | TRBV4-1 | CASSQYPRQPSNYGYTF
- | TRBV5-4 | CASGNTGGNLGETQYF
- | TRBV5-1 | CASSPGQSTDTQYF
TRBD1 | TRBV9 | CASSERTGQETQYF
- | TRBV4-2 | CASSQDRGSNQPQHF
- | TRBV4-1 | CASSQPGYMDTEAFF
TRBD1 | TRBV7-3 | CASSLTAGGGSPLHF
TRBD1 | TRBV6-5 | CASKDRMNTEAFF
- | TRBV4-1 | CASSHPRGEQYF
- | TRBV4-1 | CASSQDKNTDTQYF
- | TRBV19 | CASSPGSETQYF
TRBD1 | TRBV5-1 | CASWDRGIDEQFF
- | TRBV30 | CAWSAIRDIPSYEQYF
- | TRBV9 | CASSVVPLPDEQYF
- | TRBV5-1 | CASSLGQMGYEQYF
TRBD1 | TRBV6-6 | CASTQTGGQPQHF
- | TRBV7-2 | CASSPTGGVGTEAFF
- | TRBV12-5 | CASGSSLAAGVWNEQFF
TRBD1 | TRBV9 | CASSVGWTGTGTSRSGANVLTF
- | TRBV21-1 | CASSTSGGVQETQYF
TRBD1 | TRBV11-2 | CASSLSTGGQETQYF
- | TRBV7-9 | CASSNPNRDSTEAFF
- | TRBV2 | CASSPWGQDSSYEQYF
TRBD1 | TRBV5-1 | CASSPGQGRGASNQPQHF
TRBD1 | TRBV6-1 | CASRTGGFSEQYF
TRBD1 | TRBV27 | CASSPPPQGVGENTEAFF
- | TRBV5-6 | CASLTFDNEQFF
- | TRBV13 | CASSSQGGEPFYEQYF
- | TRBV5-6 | CASSLRDTGNQPQHF
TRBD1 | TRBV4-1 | CASSQGQGSEYF
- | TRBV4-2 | CASSQDQEQSGEQFF
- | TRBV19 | CASSNYGTHQETQYF
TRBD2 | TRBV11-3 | CASTHPLSGGRTLGETQYF
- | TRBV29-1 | CSVGGQYTDTQYF
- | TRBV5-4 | CASSLGDRGTEAFF
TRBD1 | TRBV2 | CASIPSEKKGVRWTGGFHEQYF
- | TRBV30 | CAWSGGRGYDSPLHF
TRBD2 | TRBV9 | CASSAEGTKETQYF